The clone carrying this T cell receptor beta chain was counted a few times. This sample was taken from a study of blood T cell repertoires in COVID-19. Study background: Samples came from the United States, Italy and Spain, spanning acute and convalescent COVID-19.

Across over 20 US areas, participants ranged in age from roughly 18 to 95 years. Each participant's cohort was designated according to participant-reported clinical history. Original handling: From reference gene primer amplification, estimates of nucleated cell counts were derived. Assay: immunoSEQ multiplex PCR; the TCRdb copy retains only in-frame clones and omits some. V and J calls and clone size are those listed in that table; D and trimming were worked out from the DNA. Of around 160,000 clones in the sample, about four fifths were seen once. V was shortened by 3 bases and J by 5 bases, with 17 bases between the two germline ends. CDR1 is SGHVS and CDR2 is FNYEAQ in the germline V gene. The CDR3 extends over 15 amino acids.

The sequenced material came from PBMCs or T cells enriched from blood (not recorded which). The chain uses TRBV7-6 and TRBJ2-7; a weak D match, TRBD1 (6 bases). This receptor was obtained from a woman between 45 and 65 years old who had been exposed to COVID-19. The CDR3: CASSFLGQSRDEQYF. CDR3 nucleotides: TGTGCCAGCAGCTTCCTAGGACAGTCTAGGGACGAGCAGTACTTC.